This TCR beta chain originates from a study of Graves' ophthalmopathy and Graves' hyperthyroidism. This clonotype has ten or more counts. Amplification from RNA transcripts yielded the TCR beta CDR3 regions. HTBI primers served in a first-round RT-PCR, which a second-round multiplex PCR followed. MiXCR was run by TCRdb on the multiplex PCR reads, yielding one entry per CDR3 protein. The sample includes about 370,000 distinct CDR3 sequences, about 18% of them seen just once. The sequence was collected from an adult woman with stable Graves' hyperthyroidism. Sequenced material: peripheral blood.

The CDR3 coding sequence is TGTGCCAGCAGTGAAAGACCCAGCGAAGCTTTCTTT. It encodes CASSERPSEAFF. This chain links TRBV6-1 with TRBJ1-1; D gene uncertain. Germline CDR1 and CDR2: MNHNS and SASEGT. The CDR3 has 12 residues. V shed 2 bases and J shed 8 bases, with 9 bases lying between them.